The sample holds many counts of the clone carrying this T cell receptor beta chain. No antigen is known for it. The data stem from a study of molecular identifiers for immune sequencing clone quantification. Methods described previously, with TCR primers listed, were used for bulk TCR libraries. Each CDR3 protein is one row after TCRdb ran MiXCR on the PCR reads. The sample consists of about half a million distinct CDR3 sequences, 25% of them appearing once. V lost 3 bases, J lost 2 bases, and 10 bases lay in between. Germline CDR1 MGHRA, CDR2 YSYEKL. This CDR3 is built from 14 residues. Broader study findings: A single cell's spiked Jurkat TCR RNA was reportedly detectable among roughly 920,000 naive cells.

Sequencing was carried out using naive CD8+ T cells from blood, with Jurkat cell RNA spiked in. Stated subset: FACS-sorted CD8+CD4-CCR7+CD45RA+ naive T cells. The chain links TRBV4-1 to TRBJ1-1, with D possibly matching TRBD1 (6 bases). The receptor was derived from a human donor in good health. Some libraries in this study had Jurkat cell RNA spiked in. The CDR3, as DNA: TGCGCCAGCAGCCAGACAGGACTAAACACTGAAGCTTTCTTT. Translation: CASSQTGLNTEAFF.